A selection of T cell receptor beta chains follows, all from one sample in a study of blood T cell repertoires in COVID-19. TCRdb keeps only in-frame clones here, not all; method: immunoSEQ multiplex PCR. In the table there are approximately 190,000 clones, roughly 80% of which are singletons. The sample was peripheral blood. These receptors were collected from a woman aged 40 to 50 with acute or convalescent COVID-19. CDR3s include the opening cysteine and the closing phenylalanine or tryptophan. A D gene is named only where the DNA matches it firmly. Size is omitted from some rows. Given values are once, few, many or a class for expanded clones.

D gene	V gene	clone size	J gene	CDR3 DNA	CDR3 protein
-	TRBV19	few	TRBJ2-7	TGTGCCAGTAGTATAGTTATTTCCTACGAGCAGTACTTC	CASSIVISYEQYF
TRBD1	TRBV3-1/TRBV3-2	-	TRBJ2-7	TGTGCCAGCAGCCAACCGGGACAGGGGACATACGAGCAGTACTTC	CASSQPGQGTYEQYF
-	TRBV6-4	medium-sized	TRBJ2-6	TGTGCCAGCAGTGAGGACTCTCGCTCTGGGGCCAACGTCCTGACTTTC	CASSEDSRSGANVLTF
-	TRBV7-9	-	TRBJ2-7	TGTGCCAGCAGCCCAACTAGCTACGAGCAGTACTTC	CASSPTSYEQYF
-	TRBV7-2	-	TRBJ1-1	TGTGCCAGCAGCTCGACAGGATTGAACACTGAAGCTTTCTTT	CASSSTGLNTEAFF
TRBD1	TRBV27	-	TRBJ2-7	TGTGCCAGCAGTTTTGGCAGGGGGCGGTACGAGCAGTACTTC	CASSFGRGRYEQYF
-	TRBV28	-	TRBJ1-5	TGTGCCAGCAGTTTAATTAGGGGAGGCCAGCCCCAGCATTTT	CASSLIRGGQPQHF
-	TRBV11-2	-	TRBJ1-1	TGTGCCAGCAGCTTAACGAGGGTTACTGAAGCTTTCTTT	CASSLTRVTEAFF
TRBD1	TRBV2	-	TRBJ2-3	TGTGCCAGCCACCCGACAGGGGGTGGGGATACGCAGTATTTT	CASHPTGGGDTQYF
-	TRBV4-1	-	TRBJ1-4	TGCGCCAGCAGCCGAAATGGCGGGGCGGGAGGCGAAAAACTGTTTTTT	CASSRNGGAGGEKLFF
-	TRBV19	-	TRBJ1-2	TGTGCCAGTACCAAAGGGACTCTTCATGGCTACACCTTC	CASTKGTLHGYTF
-	TRBV5-6	-	TRBJ2-7	TGTGCCAGCAGCTTCGCGAACGAGCAGTACTTC	CASSFANEQYF
-	TRBV5-1	-	TRBJ2-7	TGCGCCAGCAGCTTTAGTCCTAGACTAGGAGAGGCCTACGAGCAGTACTTC	CASSFSPRLGEAYEQYF
-	TRBV4-1	few	TRBJ1-5	TGCGCCAGCAGCCAAGTATGGCGTCAGGGCAATCAGCCCCAGCATTTT	CASSQVWRQGNQPQHF
TRBD1	TRBV5-1	-	TRBJ2-5	TGCGCCAGCAGCTCACAGGGGGTTGAGGGAGAGACCCAGTACTTC	CASSSQGVEGETQYF
-	TRBV6-1	-	TRBJ2-6	TGTGCCAGCAGTGAAAGGGAGACTCAGACAACCTCTGGGGCCAACGTCCTGACTTTC	CASSERETQTTSGANVLTF
TRBD1	TRBV28	-	TRBJ1-4	TGTGCCAGCCGAACGGGACAGTCGGGTGAAAAACTGTTTTTT	CASRTGQSGEKLFF
-	TRBV3-1/TRBV3-2	-	TRBJ1-2	TGTGCCAGCAGCCTCCGAGATTCCGGGGGAGGCTACACCTTC	CASSLRDSGGGYTF
TRBD2	TRBV12-3/TRBV12-4	-	TRBJ2-7	TGTGCCAGCAGTTTGGCGGGAGATCCCGAGCAGTACTTC	CASSLAGDPEQYF
TRBD1	TRBV11-2	-	TRBJ2-7	TGTGCCAGCAGCTTAGTCGGGACAGGGGTTGGGTACGAGCAGTACTTC	CASSLVGTGVGYEQYF
-	TRBV10-3	-	TRBJ2-2	TGTGCCATCGGGCAGGGGGGTATCACCGGGGAGCTGTTTTTT	CAIGQGGITGELFF
-	TRBV5-4	once	TRBJ1-2	TGTGCCAGCAGCTTGGCGGGAGTAGCTAACTATGGCTACACCTTC	CASSLAGVANYGYTF
TRBD1	TRBV27	-	TRBJ1-5	TGTGCCAGCAGACTGGACAGGGGCAATCAGCCCCAGCATTTT	CASRLDRGNQPQHF
-	TRBV3-1/TRBV3-2	-	TRBJ2-1	TGTGCCAGCAGCCGGGGCACTCCGAATGAGCAGTTCTTC	CASSRGTPNEQFF
TRBD1	TRBV19	-	TRBJ1-6	TGTGCCAGTAGTATCCCCGGGACAGGGGAATCACCCCTCCACTTT	CASSIPGTGESPLHF
-	TRBV5-8	-	TRBJ2-7	TGTGCCAGCAGCTTGGCCGAGCTATCCTCCTACGAGCAGTACTTC	CASSLAELSSYEQYF
-	TRBV18	-	TRBJ1-5	TGTGCCAGCTCACCGGGAGGCGGTTACAATCAGCCCCAGCATTTT	CASSPGGGYNQPQHF
-	TRBV27	-	TRBJ2-2	TGTGCCAGCAGTTTTATAGGGGGCACCGGGGAGCTGTTTTTT	CASSFIGGTGELFF
-	TRBV18	-	TRBJ2-5	TGTGCCAGCTCACCACCCATCGGCGGCGGCGGGACCCAGTACTTC	CASSPPIGGGGTQYF
TRBD2	TRBV2	many	TRBJ2-2	TGTGCCAGCGGGCGGGGGACCGGGGAGCTGTTTTTT	CASGRGTGELFF
TRBD1	TRBV27	-	TRBJ1-2	TGTGCCAGCAGTTTAGGGGGGACAGGGTTTGGCTACACCTTC	CASSLGGTGFGYTF
-	TRBV4-2	-	TRBJ1-4	TGTGCCAGCAGCCACACTAAATCCGCAACTAATGAAAAACTGTTTTTT	CASSHTKSATNEKLFF
-	TRBV4-1	once	TRBJ2-2	TGCGCCAGCAGCATATCTGGGGAGGCCACCGGGGAGCTGTTTTTT	CASSISGEATGELFF
-	TRBV6-1	-	TRBJ2-7	TGTGCCAGCAGTGCGCCCCGGACTCTACAGTTGGCGGGGTCCTACGAGCAGTACTTC	CASSAPRTLQLAGSYEQYF
TRBD1	TRBV5-1	-	TRBJ2-5	TGCGCCAGCAGGGGGTCCGGGACAGGGGGCTCCCAGTACTTC	CASRGSGTGGSQYF
-	TRBV7-3	-	TRBJ2-3	TGTGCCAGCAGCTTAAGACAGGGCACAGATACGCAGTATTTT	CASSLRQGTDTQYF
-	TRBV9	-	TRBJ1-1	TGTGCCAGCAGCGTAGGGGGCGACACTGAAGCTTTCTTT	CASSVGGDTEAFF
-	TRBV7-8	-	TRBJ2-1	TGTGCCAGCAGCTCGGACATATACAATGAGCAGTTCTTC	CASSSDIYNEQFF
TRBD1	TRBV5-6	-	TRBJ1-1	TGTGCCAGCAGCCCAGGGACAGGGGCTGAAGCTTTCTTT	CASSPGTGAEAFF
TRBD1	TRBV15	-	TRBJ1-2	TGTGCCACCAGCAAACCTACCAACAGGGGGCTTTTTGGCTACACCTTC	CATSKPTNRGLFGYTF
-	TRBV9	-	TRBJ1-1	TGTGCCAGCAGCGTAGTGGCCAGCGACACTGAAGCTTTCTTT	CASSVVASDTEAFF
-	TRBV2	-	TRBJ2-7	TGTGCCAGCAGTGATCAGGGCGGCTCCTACGAGCAGTACTTC	CASSDQGGSYEQYF
-	TRBV7-9	-	TRBJ2-7	TGTGCCAGCAGCTTAGCGTACGTAGCGGCGAGCTCCTACGAGCAGTACTTC	CASSLAYVAASSYEQYF
-	TRBV28	few	TRBJ1-2	TGTGCCAGCAGTTTAGGCGGGTCCTATGGCTACACCTTC	CASSLGGSYGYTF
TRBD1	TRBV30	-	TRBJ2-3	TGTGCCTGGAGTCGTCAGGGGGCGTACGATACGCAGTATTTT	CAWSRQGAYDTQYF
-	TRBV11-2	-	TRBJ1-1	TGTGCCAGCAGCTTAGTCGGCGACAAGAACACTGAAGCTTTCTTT	CASSLVGDKNTEAFF
-	TRBV3-1/TRBV3-2	-	TRBJ2-5	TGTGCCAGCAGCCAAGACCCCGGGGGTGTGGCAGAGACCCAGTACTTC	CASSQDPGGVAETQYF
-	TRBV5-4	-	TRBJ1-1	TGTGCCAGCAGCCGCGCAACCGCCTCCCGGGGCACTGAAGCTTTCTTT	CASSRATASRGTEAFF
TRBD1	TRBV18	-	TRBJ1-1	TGTGCCAGCTCACCACTGCGGTTTTCGGGACAGGGGTGGGTGTGGAACACTGAAGCTTTCTTT	CASSPLRFSGQGWVWNTEAFF
-	TRBV18	few	TRBJ1-1	TGTGCCAGCTCACCAAGTTCAGGGGTAAACACTGAAGCTTTCTTT	CASSPSSGVNTEAFF
-	TRBV11-1	-	TRBJ2-1	TGTGCCAGCAGCTTAGCGGGGGGCTCCTACAATGAGCAGTTCTTC	CASSLAGGSYNEQFF
-	TRBV7-9	medium-sized	TRBJ2-3	TGTGCCAGCAGCTTAGCGACAGCTAGCACAGATACGCAGTATTTT	CASSLATASTDTQYF
TRBD2	TRBV7-9	-	TRBJ2-7	TGTGCCAGCAGCTATCCACAACGGGAGGGGACCTACGAGCAGTACTTC	CASSYPQREGTYEQYF
TRBD2	TRBV28	-	TRBJ2-1	TGTGCCAGTTGGACTAGCGGGACAAATGGCGCTGAGCAGTTCTTC	CASWTSGTNGAEQFF
TRBD2	TRBV4-2	-	TRBJ2-1	TGTGCCAGCAGCCAACTCGGGGGGGGGCTTAACAATGAGCAGTTCTTC	CASSQLGGGLNNEQFF
-	TRBV29-1	-	TRBJ1-2	TGCAGCGTTGAGGTAGATCCCGGCTACACCTTC	CSVEVDPGYTF
TRBD1	TRBV24-1	-	TRBJ1-5	TGTGCCATAGGACAGGGCGTATATAGCAATCAGCCCCAGCATTTT	CAIGQGVYSNQPQHF